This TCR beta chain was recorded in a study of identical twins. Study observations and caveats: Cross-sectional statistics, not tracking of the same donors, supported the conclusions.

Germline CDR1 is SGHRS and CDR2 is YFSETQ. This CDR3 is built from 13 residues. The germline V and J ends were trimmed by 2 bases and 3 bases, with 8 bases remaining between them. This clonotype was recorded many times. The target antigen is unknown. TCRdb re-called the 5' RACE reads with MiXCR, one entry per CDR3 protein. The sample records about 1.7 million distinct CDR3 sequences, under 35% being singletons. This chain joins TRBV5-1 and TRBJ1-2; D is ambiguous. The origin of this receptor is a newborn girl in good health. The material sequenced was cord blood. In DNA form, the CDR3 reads TGCGCCAGCAGCTTCGAGGGCGACTATGGCTACACCTTC. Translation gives CASSFEGDYGYTF. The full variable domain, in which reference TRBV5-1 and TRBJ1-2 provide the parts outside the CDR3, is KAGVTQTPRYLIKTRGQQVTLSCSPISGHRSVSWYQQTPGQGLQFLFEYFSETQRNKGNFPGRFSGRQFSNSRSEMNVSTLELGDSALYLCASSFEGDYGYTFGSGTRLTVV.